A single sample is the source of the 24 T cell receptor beta chains below, sequenced in a study of T-cell reconstitution after alpha-beta-depleted transplantation in children (TCRdb year 2016). Taken with the paper, the label for treatment or condition translates to: allogeneic hematopoietic cell transplantation with graft depleted of TCRalphabeta T cells and CD19 B cells. Library preparation used PCR. Sequenced on an Illumina HiSeq 2500. Molecular barcoding was employed in the preparation of TCR libraries, with unique molecular identifiers being used to normalize TCRbeta repertoire quantification. TCRdb applied fastp at Q25 and MiXCR to the public reads, then kept only in-frame beta chains. Duplicate CDR3 protein sequences are folded into a single record with the most common DNA and genes. The table for this sample lists approximately 130,000 distinct CDR3 sequences; 8.5% to 10% of them were counted only once. The ten biggest clones cover less than 25% of the sample.

The source was PBMCs, mostly from graft donor cells, collected 180 days after TCRalphabeta/CD19-depleted stem cell transplant. The receptors here all came from a girl younger than two who had a stem cell transplant for combined immunodeficiency, so the T cells may come from the graft donor.

In its sample, this clonotype was seen many times. This rearrangement joins TRBV6-1 to TRBJ1-3; the match to TRBD1 covers 11 bases. Germline values: CDR1 MNHNS, CDR2 SASEGT. Germline trimming cut 6 bases from V and 0 bases from J; bases unmatched to any gene: 7. The CDR3 runs to 17 residues. In DNA, the CDR3 is TGTGCCAGCAGCCCGGGACAGGGGGTTATCTCTGGAAACACCATATATTTT. This sequence encodes CASSPGQGVISGNTIYF.

This clonotype appeared a few times. This chain joins TRBV9 and TRBJ2-3; D is uncertain. Trimming pared 1 base from V and 1 base from J, leaving 4 bases between. This CDR3 is 13 amino acids long. Germline loops: CDR1 SGDLS, CDR2 YYNGEE. The CDR3 loop reads CASSVQGTDTQYF. The CDR3 DNA reads as TGTGCCAGCAGCGTACAGGGCACAGATACGCAGTATTTT.

This clonotype has a handful of counts. The V gene is TRBV21-1, the J gene TRBJ1-5; the tabulated D call, TRBD1, remains unverified against the DNA. TRBV21-1 has pseudogene status. The CDR3 totals 14 residues. DNA of the CDR3: TGTGCCAGCAGCAAAGCCAGGGACACTCAGCCCCAGCATTTT. It yields the protein CASSKARDTQPQHF.

This clonotype has more than one count but fewer than ten. The V gene is TRBV5-1, the J gene TRBJ2-1; D unresolved. The CDR3 is 14 amino acids. The V end lost 6 bases, the J end lost 0 bases, and 10 bases lay between the germline ends. The germline gives CDR1 SGHRS, CDR2 YFSETQ. The CDR3 DNA sequence: TGCGCCAGCATGTTAGGAAGCTCCTACAATGAGCAGTTCTTC. This codes for CASMLGSSYNEQFF.

The chain joins TRBV20-1 to TRBJ2-5, with D possibly TRBD2 on 7 matching bases. Per the germline V gene, CDR1 is DFQATT and CDR2 is SNEGSKA (reference sequence). With 5 bases removed from V and 5 bases from J, the gap between germline ends came to 24 bases. The CDR3 is 16 residues long. The CDR3 region has the DNA TGCAGTGCTGGTAGTGGGGGGGCTTACAAAAGGGAGACCCAGTACTTC. Its protein is CSAGSGGAYKRETQYF.

This clonotype was seen more than once but under ten times. The rearrangement uses TRBV5-5 and TRBJ1-6; 7 bases line up with TRBD1. The germline V gene encodes CDR1 SGHKS and CDR2 YYEKEE (reference sequence). The CDR3 loop spans 15 amino acids. V lost 1 base, J lost 9 bases, and 7 bases stayed unmatched. The CDR3 region has the DNA TGTGCCAGCAGCTTGTTTAACAGGGGATTTTCACCCCTCCACTTT. Translation gives CASSLFNRGFSPLHF.

Note on this clonotype: This may stem from a read error, because a much larger clone lies one nucleotide away. The gene calls are TRBV7-9 and TRBJ2-7; D assignment may be TRBD1 or TRBD2 (5 bases each). Trimming shortened V by 0 bases and J by 4 bases, and 7 bases separated the two germline ends. The germline V gene encodes CDR1 SEHNR and CDR2 FQNEAQ (reference sequence). CDR3 length: 13 residues. CDR3: CASSLAWGYEQYF. The CDR3 bases are TGTGCCAGCAGCTTAGCCTGGGGGTACGAGCAGTACTTC.

This clonotype was counted ten times or more. J is TRBJ2-1 and V is TRBV12-3 or TRBV12-4, with 14 bases fitting TRBD2. This CDR3 contains 14 residues. With 8 bases clipped from V and 8 bases from J, the junction kept 5 bases outside the gene matches. The CDR3 nucleotides are TGTGCCAGCCGCCGGACTAGCGGGGGGTATGAGCAGTTCTTC. Its translation: CASRRTSGGYEQFF.

This clonotype was detected many times. The chain joins TRBV7-3 to TRBJ2-1; TRBD2 matches 9 bases. The CDR3 loop spans 16 amino acids. The J segment lost 4 bases and the V segment lost 1 base, leaving 5 bases of the junction unmatched. Germline lookup yields CDR1 SGHTA and CDR2 FQGTGA. The CDR3 spells CASSLSGGGAYNEQFF. CDR3 nucleotide sequence: TGTGCCAGCAGCTTAAGTGGCGGGGGGGCGTACAATGAGCAGTTCTTC.

This clonotype was picked up many times. This rearrangement joins TRBV12-3 or TRBV12-4 to TRBJ2-7; D remains ambiguous. The CDR3 totals 11 residues. The V end was cut by 3 bases, the J end by 7 bases, with 7 bases between. The CDR3 DNA sequence: TGTGCCAGCAGTTTCCTGGGTGAGCAGTACTTC. Its protein product is CASSFLGEQYF.

Of note for this clonotype: Since a much larger clone is just one base distant, this may be a read error. The rearrangement uses TRBV29-1 and TRBJ2-3, with 10 positions matching TRBD1. This CDR3 is built from 12 residues. CDR1 and CDR2 from the germline V gene are SQVTM and ANQGSEA. The chain's CDR3 is CSGAGTGVTRYF. The CDR3 DNA sequence: TGCAGCGGTGCCGGGACAGGGGTTACGCGGTATTTT.

The CDR3 DNA follows: TGTGCCAGCAGTTTATACGGGGGAGGTTACGAGCAGTACTTC. Translated, it gives CASSLYGGGYEQYF. The chain links TRBV27 to TRBJ2-7; TRBD2 might be the D (6 bases). This CDR3 spans 14 amino acids. Trimming took 1 base from V and 4 from J, leaving 11 bases between them. Germline lookup yields CDR1 MNHEY and CDR2 SMNVEV (reference sequence).

There are a few counts of this clonotype. The rearrangement uses TRBV29-1 and TRBJ2-3; D ambiguous. The CDR3 is 16 amino acids. In germline, CDR1 is SQVTM, CDR2 ANQGSEA. V dropped 0 bases and J dropped 1 base, with 14 bases sitting between them. The CDR3 sequence is CSVEDRRPRGTDTQYF. In DNA, the CDR3 is TGCAGCGTTGAAGATCGGCGCCCACGGGGCACAGATACGCAGTATTTT.

The chain has TRBV20-1 and TRBJ2-3; 8 bases line up with TRBD1. Per the germline V gene, CDR1 is DFQATT and CDR2 is SNEGSKA (reference sequence). The CDR3 contains 14 residues. V was clipped by 5 bases and J by 4 bases; unmatched bases: 8. CDR3 bases: TGCAGTGCTCACCTACCGGGACAGGCAGATACGCAGTATTTT. The encoded protein is CSAHLPGQADTQYF.

V gene TRBV6-1 combines with J gene TRBJ2-1, with D possibly called TRBD1 or TRBD2 (5 bases each). V gave up 6 bases and J gave up 4 bases, with 13 bases separating them. The CDR3 covers 14 residues. Germline CDR1 reads MNHNS; CDR2 reads SASEGT. The CDR3 region is CASSPGDLYNEQFF. The CDR3 bases are TGTGCCAGCAGCCCTGGGGACCTGTACAATGAGCAGTTCTTC.

J is TRBJ2-7 and V is TRBV28; D might be TRBD2 (5 bases). The V and J ends lost 3 bases and 2 bases respectively, with 14 bases between them. This CDR3 contains 15 residues. Germline CDR1 reads MDHEN; CDR2 reads SYDVKM. The CDR3 sequence is CASSLPGVGTYEQYF. As DNA, the CDR3 is TGTGCCAGCAGTTTGCCCGGGGTGGGAACCTACGAGCAGTACTTC.

V usage is TRBV10-3 and J usage is TRBJ2-3, with 14 bases fitting TRBD2. The CDR3 extends over 17 amino acids. Germline CDR1 and CDR2: ENHRY and SYGVKD. V was clipped by 5 bases and J by 5 bases; unmatched bases: 9. The CDR3 nucleotides are TGTGCCATCAGTAACCCGGGACTAGCGGGAGTGGTAGATACGCAGTATTTT. Residues: CAISNPGLAGVVDTQYF.

This clonotype was counted between two and nine times. The rearrangement uses TRBV20-1 and TRBJ2-1, with D perhaps TRBD2 (5 bases). Trimming took 1 base from V and 4 from J, leaving 20 bases between them. Germline V CDR1 and CDR2: DFQATT, SNEGSKA (reference sequence). The CDR3 contains 17 residues. The CDR3 loop reads CSARGLAPQPGYNEQFF. CDR3 bases: TGCAGTGCTAGAGGCTTAGCGCCTCAGCCGGGGTACAATGAGCAGTTCTTC.

The CDR3 loop is CASSPFRRGTPLGNIQYF. The CDR3, as DNA: TGCGCCAGCAGCCCCTTCCGGCGGGGGACGCCATTGGGGAACATTCAGTACTTC. The J gene is TRBJ2-4, the V gene TRBV5-1, with 7 bases aligning to TRBD2. The CDR3 is made up of 18 amino acids. The V and J ends lost 4 bases and 7 bases, in that order; junction bases with no gene match: 20. Germline V gives CDR1 SGHRS, CDR2 YFSETQ.

This clonotype was counted a few times. The chain links TRBV29-1 to TRBJ2-7; tentatively, D is TRBD2 (5 bases). CDR3 length: 15 amino acids. V gave up 0 bases and J gave up 0 bases, with 12 bases separating them. The germline gives CDR1 SQVTM, CDR2 ANQGSEA. The CDR3 nucleotides are TGCAGCGTTGAAGATATGAGCGGAAGCTCCTACGAGCAGTACTTC. It yields the protein CSVEDMSGSSYEQYF.

The CDR3 loop reads CASSQITGTRAQYF. In nucleotides, the CDR3 is TGCGCCAGCAGCCAAATTACCGGGACTAGGGCGCAGTATTTT. The chain is built from TRBV4-1 and TRBJ2-3; 8 bases agree with TRBD2. J gave up 10 bases and V 2 bases, and 8 bases lay outside the gene matches. Germline CDR1 is MGHRA and CDR2 is YSYEKL. There are 14 residues in the CDR3.

The V and J genes are TRBV29-1 and TRBJ1-1; the D is unclear. Germline CDR1 and CDR2: SQVTM and ANQGSEA. V lost 4 bases to trimming and J lost 1 base, with 7 bases between them. There are 12 residues in the CDR3. CDR3 amino acids: CSVVHWNTEAFF. In DNA form, the CDR3 reads TGCAGCGTTGTCCATTGGAACACTGAAGCTTTCTTT.

The chain recombines TRBV5-1 with TRBJ2-7, with 11 bases identical to TRBD2. The germline V gene encodes CDR1 SGHRS and CDR2 YFSETQ. This CDR3 is 16 amino acids long. The J segment lost 4 bases and the V segment lost 4 bases, leaving 10 bases of the junction unmatched. This CDR3 reads CASSAQLAGVGYEQYF. CDR3 nucleotide sequence: TGCGCCAGCAGCGCCCAACTAGCGGGAGTTGGGTACGAGCAGTACTTC.

The chain recombines TRBV12-3 or TRBV12-4 with TRBJ2-7; D may correspond to TRBD1 or TRBD2 (5 bases each). The CDR3 is 13 residues long. The V end was cut by 3 bases, the J end by 2 bases, with 8 bases between. The CDR3 spells CASSFGAPYEQYF. The CDR3, as DNA: TGTGCCAGCAGTTTCGGGGCCCCCTACGAGCAGTACTTC.